Sequencing of this T cell receptor (beta chain) was carried out in a study of graft-versus-host responses after intestinal transplantation. At the level of the study: Once they had received anti-thymocyte globulin induction, all recipients took tacrolimus and steroids for roughly three years.

Comments on this clone: Its antigen is not identified.

Clones were read by immunoSEQ multiplex PCR, and TCRdb kept only the in-frame ones, dropping some. The sample holds 100,000 to 130,000 clones, about 91% seen once. Study-level findings and limits: Early post-transplant HvG declines were associated with peak circulating GvH clone levels. Recipient marrow harbored GvH clones, some of which surfaced first in ileum or blood.

The germline gives CDR1 SNHLY, CDR2 FYNNEI. The CDR3 has 14 residues. V lost 4 bases, J lost 1 base, and 10 bases lay in between. V is TRBV2 and J is TRBJ1-1, with D unclear. This clonotype was sampled from a human donor who was the organ donor for an intestinal transplant. This material consisted of unstimulated CD4+ T cells sorted from spleen or lymph node cells, taken before transplant. In DNA form, the CDR3 reads TGTGCCAGCAGTGCCGGGAGGCCGAACACTGAAGCTTTCTTT. It encodes CASSAGRPNTEAFF.